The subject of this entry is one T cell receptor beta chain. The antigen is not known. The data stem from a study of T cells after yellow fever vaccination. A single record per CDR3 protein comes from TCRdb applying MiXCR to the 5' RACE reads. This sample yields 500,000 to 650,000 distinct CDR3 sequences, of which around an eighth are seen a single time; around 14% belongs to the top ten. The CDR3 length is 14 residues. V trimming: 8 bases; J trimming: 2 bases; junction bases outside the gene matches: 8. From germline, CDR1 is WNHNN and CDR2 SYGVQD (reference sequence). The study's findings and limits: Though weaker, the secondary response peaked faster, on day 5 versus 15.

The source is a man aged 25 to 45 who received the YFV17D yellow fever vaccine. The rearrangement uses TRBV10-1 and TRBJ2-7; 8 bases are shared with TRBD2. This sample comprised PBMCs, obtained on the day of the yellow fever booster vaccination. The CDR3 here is CASSRARGAYEQYF. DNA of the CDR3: TGCGCCAGCTCCCGGGCGCGGGGGGCCTACGAGCAGTACTTC.